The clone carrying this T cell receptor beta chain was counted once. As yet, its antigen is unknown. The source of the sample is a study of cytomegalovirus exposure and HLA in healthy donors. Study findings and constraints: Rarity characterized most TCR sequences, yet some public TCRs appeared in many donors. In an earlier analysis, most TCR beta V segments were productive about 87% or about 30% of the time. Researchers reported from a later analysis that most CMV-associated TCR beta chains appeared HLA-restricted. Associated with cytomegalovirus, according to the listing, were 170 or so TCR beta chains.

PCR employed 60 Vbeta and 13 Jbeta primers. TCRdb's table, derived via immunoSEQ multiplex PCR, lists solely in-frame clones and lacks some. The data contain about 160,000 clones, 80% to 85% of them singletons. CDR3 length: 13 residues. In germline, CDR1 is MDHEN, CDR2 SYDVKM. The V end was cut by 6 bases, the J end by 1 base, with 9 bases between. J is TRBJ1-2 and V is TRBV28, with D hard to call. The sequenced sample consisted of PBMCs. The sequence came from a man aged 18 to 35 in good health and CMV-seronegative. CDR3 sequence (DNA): TGTGCCAGCAGGCCACAGAGTAACTATGGCTACACCTTC. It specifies CASRPQSNYGYTF.